This section outlines one T cell receptor beta chain sequence together with its context. These data are taken from a study of PD-L1 blockade in urothelial cancer. Turning to the study itself: Most patients, about nine tenths of the roughly 29, were males with bladder-origin cancer. Blood gave a median 141,255 T cells.

The CDR3 contains 11 residues. Germline V gene sequence: CDR1 MNHNS, CDR2 SASEGT. Trimming cost V 8 bases and J 5 bases, with 7 bases left between them. Stated time point: pretreatment peripheral blood. Patients' urothelial carcinoma was locally advanced or metastatic. Sequencing was performed with immunoSEQ multiplex PCR; in TCRdb, only in-frame clones are kept and a portion is missing. The repertoire includes about 95,000 clones, around 91% of them detected once, and about 1.6% sits in the top ten. The chain employs TRBV6-1 and TRBJ1-5, with D perhaps TRBD1 (5 bases). The sequence derives from a man aged 55-75 years with urothelial cancer. This specimen consisted of PBMCs, obtained around atezolizumab (anti-PD-L1) treatment. The DNA for the CDR3 is TGTGCCAGCGCGGGGGATCAGCCCCAGCATTTT. It yields the protein CASAGDQPQHF.